This T cell receptor (beta chain) was sequenced during a study of CD8 T cells in ankylosing spondylitis. Overall study findings and caveats: Among TCR beta sequences, a motif of roughly 8 highly homologous variants appeared characteristic of ankylosing spondylitis blood.

TCRdb re-derived calls from the 5' RACE reads in MiXCR, one entry per CDR3 protein. The sample holds roughly 250,000 distinct CDR3 sequences; around 9.2% are singletons and the top ten take approximately 6.2%. CDR1 and CDR2 from the germline V gene are SEHNR and FQNEAQ (reference sequence). CDR3 length: 17 amino acids. V trimming: 4 bases; J trimming: 2 bases; junction bases outside the gene matches: 8. This clonotype showed up many times. As yet, its antigen is unknown. The source of this sequence is a male donor with ankylosing spondylitis or in good health (not recorded which). The rearrangement links TRBV7-9 to TRBJ2-3, with 11 bases identical to TRBD2. The sequenced sample consisted of blood, either unsorted or a sorted T cell fraction (not recorded which). This chain's CDR3 is CASSSLSSGGSTDTQYF. CDR3 DNA sequence: TGTGCCAGCAGCTCCCTCTCTAGCGGGGGGTCCACAGATACGCAGTATTTT. Full variable domain (remainder filled in from reference TRBV7-9 and TRBJ2-3): DTGVSQNPRHKITKRGQNVTFRCDPISEHNRLYWYRQTLGQGPEFLTYFQNEAQLEKSRLLSDRFSAERPKGSFSTLEIQRTEQGDSAMYLCASSSLSSGGSTDTQYFGPGTRLTVL.